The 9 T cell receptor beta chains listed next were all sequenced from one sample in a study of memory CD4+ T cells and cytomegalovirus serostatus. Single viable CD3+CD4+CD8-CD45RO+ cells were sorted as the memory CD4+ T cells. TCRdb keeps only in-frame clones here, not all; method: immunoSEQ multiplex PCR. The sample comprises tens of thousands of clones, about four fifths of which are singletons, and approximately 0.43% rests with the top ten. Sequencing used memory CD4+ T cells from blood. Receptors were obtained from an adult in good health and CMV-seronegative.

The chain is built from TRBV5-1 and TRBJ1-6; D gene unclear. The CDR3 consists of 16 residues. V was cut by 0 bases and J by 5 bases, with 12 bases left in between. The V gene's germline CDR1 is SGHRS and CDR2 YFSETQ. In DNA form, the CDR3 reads TGCGCCAGCAGCTTGGAGGGCAGATCTAATAATTCACCCCTCCACTTT. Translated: CASSLEGRSNNSPLHF. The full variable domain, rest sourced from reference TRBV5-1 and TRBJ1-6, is KAGVTQTPRYLIKTRGQQVTLSCSPISGHRSVSWYQQTPGQGLQFLFEYFSETQRNKGNFPGRFSGRQFSNSRSEMNVSTLELGDSALYLCASSLEGRSNNSPLHFGNGTRLTVT.

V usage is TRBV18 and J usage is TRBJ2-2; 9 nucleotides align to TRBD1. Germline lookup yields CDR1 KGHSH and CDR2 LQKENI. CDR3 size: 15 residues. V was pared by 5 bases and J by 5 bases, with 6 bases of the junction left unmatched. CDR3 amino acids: CASSWDRERTGELFF. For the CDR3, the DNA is TGTGCCAGCTCATGGGACAGGGAAAGAACCGGGGAGCTGTTTTTT.

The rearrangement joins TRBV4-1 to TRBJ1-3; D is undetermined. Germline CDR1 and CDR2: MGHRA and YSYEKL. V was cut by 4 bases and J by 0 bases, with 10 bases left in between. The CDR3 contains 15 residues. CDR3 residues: CASSPPRSSGNTIYF. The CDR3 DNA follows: TGCGCCAGCAGCCCCCCGAGGAGCTCTGGAAACACCATATATTTT.

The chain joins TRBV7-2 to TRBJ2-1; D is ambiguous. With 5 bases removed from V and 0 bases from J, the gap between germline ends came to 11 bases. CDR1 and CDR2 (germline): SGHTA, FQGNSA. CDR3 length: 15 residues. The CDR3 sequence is CASSVTASSYNEQFF. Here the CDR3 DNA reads TGTGCCAGCAGCGTGACTGCCAGCTCCTACAATGAGCAGTTCTTC.

CDR3 amino acids: CASTQGRQALSPLHF. DNA of the CDR3: TGTGCCAGCACCCAGGGGCGCCAGGCACTTTCACCCCTCCACTTT. The chain uses TRBV11-2 and TRBJ1-6; D may be TRBD1 (6 bases). This CDR3 spans 15 amino acids. V lost 7 bases and J lost 9, with 19 bases in between. CDR1 and CDR2 from the germline V gene are SGHAT and FQNNGV. Supplemented by reference TRBV11-2 and TRBJ1-6, the full variable domain reads EAGVAQSPRYKIIEKRQSVAFWCNPISGHATLYWYQQILGQGPKLLIQFQNNGVVDDSQLPKDRFSAERLKGVDSTLKIQPAKLEDSAVYLCASTQGRQALSPLHFGNGTRLTVT.

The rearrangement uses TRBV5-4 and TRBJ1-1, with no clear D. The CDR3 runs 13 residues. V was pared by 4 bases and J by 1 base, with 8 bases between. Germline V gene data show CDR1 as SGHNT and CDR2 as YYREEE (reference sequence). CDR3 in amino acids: CASSPAKNTEAFF. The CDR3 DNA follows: TGTGCCAGCAGCCCCGCTAAGAACACTGAAGCTTTCTTT.

The CDR3 nucleotides read TGTGCCGGACAGGGACAGGGCAATTCACCCCTCCACTTT. Translation: CAGQGQGNSPLHF. The chain is built from TRBV30 and TRBJ1-6, with 9 bases aligning to TRBD1. The CDR3 loop spans 13 amino acids. Germline assignment: CDR1 GTSNPN and CDR2 SVGIG (reference sequence). With 8 bases clipped from V and 7 bases from J, the junction kept 6 bases outside the gene matches.

The CDR3 reads CASSLATETQYF. The CDR3 DNA reads as TGCGCCAGCAGCTTGGCCACAGAGACCCAGTACTTC. The rearrangement links TRBV5-1 to TRBJ2-5; D remains ambiguous. Trimming left V 0 bases short and J 4 bases short, with 4 bases between. This CDR3 spans 12 amino acids. Germline loops: CDR1 SGHRS, CDR2 YFSETQ.

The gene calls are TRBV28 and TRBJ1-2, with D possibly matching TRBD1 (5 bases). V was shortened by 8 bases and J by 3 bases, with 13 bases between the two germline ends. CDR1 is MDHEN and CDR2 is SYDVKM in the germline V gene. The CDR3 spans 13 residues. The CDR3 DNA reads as TGTGCCAGCCAAGGAGGGGCGCACTATGGCTACACCTTC. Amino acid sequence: CASQGGAHYGYTF.